Listed below are T cell receptor beta chains from one sample, sequenced in a study of human T cells and chemical hapten exposure. TCRdb reprocessed the RACE reads via MiXCR and lists one record per CDR3 protein. This sample has about 160,000 distinct CDR3 sequences; about 30% occur once, and the top ten carry under 2.5%. Sequencing was performed on whole blood, taken in connection with sensitization to the hapten diphenylcyclopropenone (DPC). The source is a woman between 18 and 30 years old with alopecia areata. Some clones in this sample may be carry-over from other donors' samples. Each CDR3 is given with its conserved first and last residue. Fields, in order: J gene, D gene, V gene, clone size, CDR3 protein, CDR3 DNA. D genes are given only for firm matches. Clone size is stated in some rows and not others, as once, few, many or a class when expanded.

>TRBJ2-2|NA|TRBV24-1|NA
CATSDNPTGGELFF
TGTGCCACCAGTGACAACCCGACCGGCGGGGAGCTGTTTTTT
>TRBJ1-5|NA|TRBV6-2/TRBV6-3|NA
CASSYPPVLHF
TGTGCCAGCAGTTACCCCCCGGTCCTGCATTTT
>TRBJ1-3|NA|TRBV21-1|NA
CASSTPGYSGNTIYF
TGTGCCAGCAGCACCCCTGGTTATTCTGGAAACACCATATATTTT
>TRBJ2-3|NA|TRBV7-8|once
CASSPGQSTDTQYF
TGTGCCAGCAGCCCCGGGCAGAGCACAGATACGCAGTATTTT
>TRBJ1-2|TRBD1|TRBV10-3|NA
CAIRDSGGGGYTF
TGTGCCATCAGGGACTCAGGGGGCGGAGGCTACACCTTC
>TRBJ1-5|NA|TRBV6-6|NA
CASNDGNQPQHF
TGTGCCAGCAACGATGGTAATCAGCCCCAGCATTTT
>TRBJ2-7|NA|TRBV27|few
CASRPSGKYEQYF
TGTGCCAGCAGACCATCAGGGAAGTACGAGCAGTACTTC
>TRBJ2-7|TRBD2|TRBV4-2|many
CASSPGAGRNGEQYF
TGTGCCAGCAGCCCCGGAGCGGGAAGAAATGGCGAGCAGTACTTC
>TRBJ2-7|NA|TRBV27|NA
CASSLRRLDMEQYF
TGTGCCAGCAGTTTACGCAGGTTGGACATGGAGCAGTACTTC
>TRBJ1-1|TRBD1|TRBV12-3/TRBV12-4|many
CASSPSYDRGRGTEAFF
TGTGCCAGCAGTCCATCGTACGACAGGGGAAGGGGCACTGAAGCTTTCTTT
>TRBJ2-2|NA|TRBV4-2|few
CASSPSAGELFF
TGTGCCAGCAGCCCCTCGGCCGGGGAGCTGTTTTTT
>TRBJ2-1|TRBD2|TRBV7-9|once
CASSPRLAGGLSYNEQFF
TGTGCCAGCAGCCCTCGGTTAGCGGGAGGTCTTTCCTACAATGAGCAGTTCTTC
>TRBJ1-3|NA|TRBV5-6|NA
CASSREVTSGNTIYF
TGTGCCAGCAGCCGCGAGGTTACATCTGGAAACACCATATATTTT
>TRBJ2-1|NA|TRBV5-1|NA
CASRQGPSLHEQFF
TGCGCCAGCAGACAAGGCCCGAGTTTACATGAGCAGTTCTTC
>TRBJ1-6|NA|TRBV7-2|many
CASSLGGTGTISPLHF
TGTGCCAGCAGCTTAGGCGGTACAGGGACCATTTCACCCCTCCACTTT